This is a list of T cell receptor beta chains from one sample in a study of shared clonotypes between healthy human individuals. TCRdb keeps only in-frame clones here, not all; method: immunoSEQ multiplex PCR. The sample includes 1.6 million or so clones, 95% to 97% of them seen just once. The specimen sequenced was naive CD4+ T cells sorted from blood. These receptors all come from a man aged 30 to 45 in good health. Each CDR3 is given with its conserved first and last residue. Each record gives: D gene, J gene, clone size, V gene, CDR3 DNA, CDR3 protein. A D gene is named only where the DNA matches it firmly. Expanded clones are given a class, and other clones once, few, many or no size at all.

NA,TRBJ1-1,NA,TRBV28,TGTGCCAGCAGAACTACCCCAACCTTGGGGAACACTGAAGCTTTCTTT,CASRTTPTLGNTEAFF
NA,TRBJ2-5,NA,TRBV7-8,TGTGCCAGCAGCTTCCGGGACATTGAAGAGACCCAGTACTTC,CASSFRDIEETQYF
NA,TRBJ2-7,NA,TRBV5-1,TGCGCCAGCAGCCGGACCGAACCCTACGAGCAGTACTTC,CASSRTEPYEQYF
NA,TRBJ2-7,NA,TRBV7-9,TGTGCCAGCGGACTTGGACAGACCTTCTACGAGCAGTACTTC,CASGLGQTFYEQYF
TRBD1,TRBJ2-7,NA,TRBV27,TGTGCCAGCAGTACCCGACAGGGGACGGGGACATACGAGCAGTACTTC,CASSTRQGTGTYEQYF
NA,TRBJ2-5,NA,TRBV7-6,TGTGCCAGCAGCTTAGTAAGGGACCAAGAGACCCAGTACTTC,CASSLVRDQETQYF
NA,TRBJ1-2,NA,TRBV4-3,TGCGCCAGCAGCCAAGACGTCAGCATCTATGGCTACACCTTC,CASSQDVSIYGYTF
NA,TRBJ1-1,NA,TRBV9,TGTGCCAGCAGCGCCACTAGTTGGACCACTGAAGCTTTCTTT,CASSATSWTTEAFF
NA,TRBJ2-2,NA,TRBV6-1,TGTGCCAGCACCCCATGGAGCGCAGACACCGGGGAGCTGTTTTTT,CASTPWSADTGELFF
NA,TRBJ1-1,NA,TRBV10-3,TGTGCCATCAGTGGATTGGATACTGAAGCTTTCTTT,CAISGLDTEAFF
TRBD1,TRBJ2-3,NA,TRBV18,TGTGCCAGCCTCGACTCAGGGGGCGTTGGCACGCAGTATTTT,CASLDSGGVGTQYF
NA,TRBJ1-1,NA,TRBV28,TGTGCCAGTACGGGAGGCACTGAAGCTTTCTTT,CASTGGTEAFF
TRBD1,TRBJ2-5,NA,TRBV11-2,TGTGCCAGCAGCTTAGTACTGCGACAGGGGAGGAGGGAGACCCAGTACTTC,CASSLVLRQGRRETQYF
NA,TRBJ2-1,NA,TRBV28,TGTGCCAGCTGCAAGGTACGGGCCTCCTACAATGAGCAGTTCTTC,CASCKVRASYNEQFF
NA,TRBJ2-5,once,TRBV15,TGTGCCACCAGCATCGGTAGCCAAGAGACCCAGTACTTC,CATSIGSQETQYF
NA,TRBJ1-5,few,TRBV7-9,TGTGCCAGCAGCCGCGGGGCCTCCAATCAGCCCCAGCATTTT,CASSRGASNQPQHF
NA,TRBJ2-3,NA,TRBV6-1,TGTGCCAGCAGTGAAGATCCCCTAGCCCTCACCACAGATACGCAGTATTTT,CASSEDPLALTTDTQYF
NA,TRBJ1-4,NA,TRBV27,TGTGCCAGCCGTTCATCGGGGCTTGCAGGAACTAATGAAAAACTGTTTTTT,CASRSSGLAGTNEKLFF
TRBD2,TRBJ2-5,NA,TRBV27,TGTGCCAGCAGTCTCAACCCCCGACTAGCGGGCCACCAAGAGACCCAGTACTTC,CASSLNPRLAGHQETQYF
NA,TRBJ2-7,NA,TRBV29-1,TGCAGCGTCCGGATCTCCTCCAACTCCTACGAGCAGTACTTC,CSVRISSNSYEQYF
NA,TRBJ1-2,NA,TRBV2,TGTGCCAGCAGTGACCCGGGCCGGAACTATGGCTACACCTTC,CASSDPGRNYGYTF
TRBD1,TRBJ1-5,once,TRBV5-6,TGTGCCAGCAGCTTGGCGACAGGGTATAGCAATCAGCCCCAGCATTTT,CASSLATGYSNQPQHF
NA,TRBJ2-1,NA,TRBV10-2,TGCGCCAGCAGTGAGTCATACAGGCCGAGCTCCTACAATGAGCAGTTCTTC,CASSESYRPSSYNEQFF
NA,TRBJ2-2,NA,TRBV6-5,TGTGCCAGCAGTTACTTTGGGCAGGCCACCACCGGGGAGCTGTTTTTT,CASSYFGQATTGELFF
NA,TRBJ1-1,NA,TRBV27,TGTGCCAGCAGTTTCCAGGGTGGATACACTGAAGCTTTCTTT,CASSFQGGYTEAFF
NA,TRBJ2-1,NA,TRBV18,TGTGCCAGCTCACCCTCGGGAGCCTCCTACAATGAGCAGTTCTTC,CASSPSGASYNEQFF
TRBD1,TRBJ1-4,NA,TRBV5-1,TGCGCCAGCAGCCTCCTACAGGGGGCGAGTAATGAAAAACTGTTTTTT,CASSLLQGASNEKLFF
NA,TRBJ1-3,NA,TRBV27,TGTGCCTGGCCGGCCGCGGGGATCTCTGGAAACACCATATATTTT,CAWPAAGISGNTIYF
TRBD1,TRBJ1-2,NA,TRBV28,TGTGCCAGCAGTCCTCCGGGACAGGGGCTGGTTTGGTATGGCTACACCTTC,CASSPPGQGLVWYGYTF
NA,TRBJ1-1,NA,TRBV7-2,TGTGCCAGCAGCTTAACCCCCGTTGGTACTGAAGCTTTCTTT,CASSLTPVGTEAFF
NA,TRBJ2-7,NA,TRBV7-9,TGTGCCAGCAGCTTACCTTTACCGAACGAGCAGTACTTC,CASSLPLPNEQYF
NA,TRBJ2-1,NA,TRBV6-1,TGTGCCAGCACCAGACTAGCCTACAATGAGCAGTTCTTC,CASTRLAYNEQFF